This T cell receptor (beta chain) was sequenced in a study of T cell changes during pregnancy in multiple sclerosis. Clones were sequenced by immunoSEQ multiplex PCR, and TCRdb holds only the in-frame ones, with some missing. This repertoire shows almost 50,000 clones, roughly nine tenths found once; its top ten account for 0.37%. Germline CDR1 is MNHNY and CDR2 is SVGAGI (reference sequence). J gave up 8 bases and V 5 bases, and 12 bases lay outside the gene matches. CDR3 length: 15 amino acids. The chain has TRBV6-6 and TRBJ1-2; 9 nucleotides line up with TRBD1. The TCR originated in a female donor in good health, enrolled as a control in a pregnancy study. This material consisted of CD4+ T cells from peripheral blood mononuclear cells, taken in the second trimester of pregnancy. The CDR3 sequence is CASSQPRDRVGGYTF. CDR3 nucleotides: TGTGCCAGCAGTCAGCCCCGGGACAGGGTTGGCGGCTACACCTTC.